The clone carrying this T cell receptor beta chain showed up just once. The data were obtained in a study of T-cell reconstitution after alpha-beta-depleted transplantation in children. Unique molecular identifiers were incorporated during preparation of the TCRbeta library. Each CDR3 protein is one row after TCRdb ran MiXCR on the PCR reads. The table lists 700,000 to 850,000 distinct CDR3 sequences, under 20% of them singletons. CDR1 is WNHNN and CDR2 is SYGVQD in the germline V gene (reference sequence). The CDR3 totals 13 residues. The V end was cut by 3 bases, the J end by 6 bases, with 12 bases between.

The TCR comes from a male patient between 5 and 17 years old who had a stem cell transplant for acute lymphoblastic leukemia, so the T cells may come from the graft donor. The sequencing here drew on PBMCs, mostly from graft donor cells, taken 360 days after TCRalphabeta/CD19-depleted stem cell transplant. This rearrangement joins TRBV10-1 to TRBJ2-7; D call uncertain. The CDR3 sequence is CASSDSSSSEQYF. The CDR3 nucleotides are TGCGCCAGCAGTGATTCTAGTTCGAGCGAGCAGTACTTC.